The 9 T cell receptor beta chains below were found in one sample sequenced in a study of radiotherapy plus CTLA-4 blockade in lung cancer listed by TCRdb under 2018. The library was generated by the immunoSEQ multiplex PCR assay. Held by TCRdb, this immuneACCESS table contains in-frame sequences only and omits some clones. Under half of the omission traces to an unresolved V gene where checked; the cause of the rest is unknown. The sample contains about 68,000 clones, around 80% of them found a single time. The ten largest clones represent 8% to 10% of the sample. The input for sequencing was peripheral blood, taken from a patient treated with radiotherapy plus ipilimumab. These receptors came from a human donor with non-small cell lung cancer who had a complete response to radiotherapy plus ipilimumab.

V gene TRBV6-5 combines with J gene TRBJ1-5; weak D call: TRBD1 (5 bases). CDR1 is MNHEY, CDR2 SVGAGI, per germline. This CDR3 region has 13 residues. V gave up 4 bases and J gave up 4 bases, with 8 bases separating them. CDR3 bases: TGTGCCAGCAGTTCAGGGCTTAATCAGCCCCAGCATTTT. The encoded protein is CASSSGLNQPQHF.

Here the CDR3 DNA reads TGTGCCAGCAGTGATGCAGGGGGATATAGCAATCAGCCCCAGCATTTT. It is translated as CASSDAGGYSNQPQHF. The chain links TRBV25-1 to TRBJ1-5; TRBD1 agrees at 7 bases. Trimming took 3 bases from V and 0 from J; bases not matched to a gene: 5. This CDR3 region has 16 residues. The germline V gene encodes CDR1 MGHDK and CDR2 SYGVNS.

The chain links TRBV7-9 to TRBJ1-4; D is unclear. This CDR3 is built from 16 residues. Deletions cut 1 base from V and 4 bases from J, with 13 bases between. Looked up from germline, CDR1 is SEHNR and CDR2 is FQNEAQ (reference sequence). The CDR3 spells CASSLGPREFNEKLFF. The CDR3, as DNA: TGTGCCAGCAGCTTAGGCCCCAGAGAATTTAATGAAAAACTGTTTTTT.

This clone appeared a single time. The chain recombines TRBV28 with TRBJ1-2; D call uncertain. Germline CDR1 MDHEN, CDR2 SYDVKM. Trimming took off 8 bases at V and 2 bases at J, with 9 bases between the two ends. The CDR3 extends over 12 amino acids. The CDR3 nucleotides are TGTGCCAGCGGAGTACCCAACTATGGCTACACCTTC. Translated, it gives CASGVPNYGYTF.

As to this clone: Other DNA sequences of this sample code for an identical CDR3. V is TRBV30 and J is TRBJ1-2; D is unclear. The length of the CDR3 is 14 residues. V was trimmed by 0 bases and J by 1 base, leaving 9 bases between them. The germline CDR1 and CDR2 sequences are GTSNPN and SVGIG (reference sequence). The CDR3 here is CAWSVGQVNYGYTF. As DNA, the CDR3 is TGTGCCTGGAGTGTAGGGCAGGTTAACTATGGCTACACCTTC. The full variable domain, completed using reference TRBV30 and TRBJ1-2, is SQTIHQWPATLVQPVGSPLSLECTVEGTSNPNLYWYRQAAGRGLQLLFYSVGIGQISSEVPQNLSASRPQDRQFILSSKKLLLSDSGFYLCAWSVGQVNYGYTFGSGTRLTVV.

The rearrangement links TRBV2 to TRBJ2-3; a possible D gene is TRBD1 (5 bases). The germline V gene has CDR1 SNHLY and CDR2 FYNNEI. Trimming removed 4 bases from V and 3 bases from J, with 11 bases in between. The CDR3 consists of 14 residues. CDR3 nucleotide sequence: TGTGCCAGCAGTGGCCAGGGCAAGACAGATACGCAGTATTTT. Protein product: CASSGQGKTDTQYF.

The chain employs TRBV9 and TRBJ2-2; no clear D gene. Germline V CDR1 and CDR2: SGDLS, YYNGEE. V shed 4 bases and J shed 0 bases, with 7 bases lying between them. The CDR3 totals 14 residues. In DNA form, the CDR3 reads TGTGCCAGCAGCTCTCCGGCGAACACCGGGGAGCTGTTTTTT. It is translated as CASSSPANTGELFF. Full variable domain (missing parts from reference TRBV9 and TRBJ2-2): DSGVTQTPKHLITATGQRVTLRCSPRSGDLSVYWYQQSLDQGLQFLIQYYNGEERAKGNILERFSAQQFPDLHSELNLSSLELGDSALYFCASSSPANTGELFFGEGSRLTVL.

J is TRBJ1-2 and V is TRBV19, with D maybe TRBD1 (6 bases). The CDR3 totals 21 residues. Germline lookup yields CDR1 LNHDA and CDR2 SQIVND (reference sequence). V was pared by 6 bases and J by 2 bases, with 34 bases between. This CDR3 reads CASSQVGIPLDRQRRNYGYTF. CDR3 in DNA: TGTGCCAGTAGCCAAGTAGGTATCCCCCTTGACAGGCAACGCAGAAACTATGGCTACACCTTC.

The rearrangement joins TRBV19 to TRBJ1-2; 9 bases are a match to TRBD1. CDR3 length equals 15 residues. The V segment lost 3 bases and the J segment 5 bases; nucleotides outside the gene matches: 7. From germline, CDR1 is LNHDA and CDR2 SQIVND (reference sequence). The CDR3 is CASSIGSDRGYGYTF. The CDR3 nucleotides read TGTGCCAGTAGTATCGGTTCGGACAGGGGATATGGCTACACCTTC.